This T cell receptor beta chain appears in the sequencing data of a study of human T cells and chemical hapten exposure. About the study: Investigators sensitized 2 cm by 2 cm of upper inner arm skin with 2% DPC.

This clonotype was found many times. In the original processing: About 97,000 TCRs per sample was the median, with a range of roughly 23,224 to 690,600. TCRdb reanalysed the RACE reads using MiXCR and keeps one entry per CDR3 protein. In this record, the V and J calls reflect TCRdb's handling and not the investigators' own analysis. Altogether tens of thousands of distinct CDR3 sequences are present, around 9.6% being singletons, with the ten largest covering 2.5%. Time point described: patch test 2, 6 weeks after DPC sensitization. Sample treatment: therapeutic diphenylcyclopropenone sensitization with weekly scalp DPC. The V segment lost 1 base and the J segment 9 bases; nucleotides outside the gene matches: 5. This CDR3 spans 16 amino acids. The V gene's germline CDR1 is LGHNA and CDR2 YNFKEQ.

The material was whole blood, obtained in connection with sensitization to the hapten diphenylcyclopropenone (DPC). The TCR sequence derives from a woman in her 30s with alopecia areata. Some clones in this sample may be carry-over from other donors' samples. The rearrangement joins TRBV4-2 to TRBJ2-1; TRBD2 matches at 14 bases. CDR3 sequence: CASSQGGLAGEGEQFF. The CDR3 DNA follows: TGTGCCAGCAGCCAAGGGGGACTAGCGGGAGAGGGTGAGCAGTTCTTC.